The rows below give T cell receptor beta chains drawn from one sample of a study of blood T cell repertoires in COVID-19. The assay was immunoSEQ multiplex PCR, and TCRdb's table has in-frame clones only and misses some. Seen here are about 75,000 clones, 75% to 85% observed once, and the top ten hold about 5%. Material for sequencing was peripheral blood. These receptors came from an elderly woman with active or convalescent COVID-19. Each CDR3 is given with its conserved first and last residue. Each record gives: CDR3 DNA, CDR3 protein, J gene, clone size, D gene, V gene. A D gene is named only where the DNA matches it firmly. Not every row has a clone size; where given, it reads once, few, many or a size class.

cdr3_nt: TGTGCCAGCAGCTCCCTGTACACCTACGAGCAGTACTTC
cdr3_aa: CASSSLYTYEQYF
j_call: TRBJ2-7
clone_size: -
d_call: -
v_call: TRBV7-8

cdr3_nt: TGTGCCAGCAGCTTGGGGACAGGGAATCCCGGGGAGCTGTTTTTT
cdr3_aa: CASSLGTGNPGELFF
j_call: TRBJ2-2
clone_size: -
d_call: TRBD1
v_call: TRBV5-5

cdr3_nt: TGTGCCAGCAGCCATCTTCCGGGACAGGGGTGGGAGCAGTACTTC
cdr3_aa: CASSHLPGQGWEQYF
j_call: TRBJ2-7
clone_size: -
d_call: TRBD1
v_call: TRBV14

cdr3_nt: TGTGCCAGCAGCCTCTCAGGGGCCTCCTACAATGAGCAGTTCTTC
cdr3_aa: CASSLSGASYNEQFF
j_call: TRBJ2-1
clone_size: -
d_call: -
v_call: TRBV9

cdr3_nt: TGCAGCCTACAGACTAGCGGATACAATGAGCAGTTCTTC
cdr3_aa: CSLQTSGYNEQFF
j_call: TRBJ2-1
clone_size: -
d_call: TRBD2
v_call: TRBV29-1

cdr3_nt: TGTGCCAGCAGTCGACCTGGAGGTAGCACAGATACGCAGTATTTT
cdr3_aa: CASSRPGGSTDTQYF
j_call: TRBJ2-3
clone_size: -
d_call: -
v_call: TRBV28

cdr3_nt: TGTGCCATCAGTGAGGGAGGAGACATCAATGAAAAACTGTTTTTT
cdr3_aa: CAISEGGDINEKLFF
j_call: TRBJ1-4
clone_size: -
d_call: -
v_call: TRBV10-3

cdr3_nt: TGCGCCAGCAGTGACCCCCCGGTTACGAACACTGAAGCTTTCTTT
cdr3_aa: CASSDPPVTNTEAFF
j_call: TRBJ1-1
clone_size: -
d_call: -
v_call: TRBV10-1

cdr3_nt: TGTGCCAGCAGCCAAGAGCCCGGGGGGAAACTTCCAGATACGCAGTATTTT
cdr3_aa: CASSQEPGGKLPDTQYF
j_call: TRBJ2-3
clone_size: -
d_call: TRBD2
v_call: TRBV3-1/TRBV3-2

cdr3_nt: TGTGCCAGCAGCTTAGAGCGTACAGATACGCAGTATTTT
cdr3_aa: CASSLERTDTQYF
j_call: TRBJ2-3
clone_size: -
d_call: -
v_call: TRBV11-2

cdr3_nt: TGTGCCAGTAAAGGTCGGACTAGAGCTGATCGTCATCGGTTCTTC
cdr3_aa: CASKGRTRADRHRFF
j_call: TRBJ2-1
clone_size: few
d_call: TRBD2
v_call: TRBV19

cdr3_nt: TGTGCCAGCCGCCCCCCCGGGGCAGGGGAATTCTATGGCTACACCTTC
cdr3_aa: CASRPPGAGEFYGYTF
j_call: TRBJ1-2
clone_size: -
d_call: -
v_call: TRBV5-6

cdr3_nt: TGTGCCAGCAGCTTGGAATGGGGCCCAGCGACGGCCCGCTACGAGCAGTACTTC
cdr3_aa: CASSLEWGPATARYEQYF
j_call: TRBJ2-7
clone_size: -
d_call: -
v_call: TRBV5-6

cdr3_nt: TGTGCCAGTAGTACTTACAGTGGAAATCAGCCCCAGCATTTT
cdr3_aa: CASSTYSGNQPQHF
j_call: TRBJ1-5
clone_size: -
d_call: -
v_call: TRBV19

cdr3_nt: TGTGCCAGTAGTTCACGCGGGACCGCTAATGATCAGCCCCAGCATTTT
cdr3_aa: CASSSRGTANDQPQHF
j_call: TRBJ1-5
clone_size: few
d_call: -
v_call: TRBV19

cdr3_nt: TGTGCCAGTAGAAAAACGGGACAGCTCTATGGCTACACCTTC
cdr3_aa: CASRKTGQLYGYTF
j_call: TRBJ1-2
clone_size: -
d_call: TRBD1
v_call: TRBV19

cdr3_nt: TGTGCCAGCAGCTTTCCAGCGAACACCGGGGAGCTGTTTTTT
cdr3_aa: CASSFPANTGELFF
j_call: TRBJ2-2
clone_size: -
d_call: -
v_call: TRBV7-9

cdr3_nt: TGTGCCCCAGGAAGGGAGAGATTTCACACAGATACGCAGTATTTT
cdr3_aa: CAPGRERFHTDTQYF
j_call: TRBJ2-3
clone_size: -
d_call: -
v_call: TRBV27

cdr3_nt: TGTGCCAGCAGTTTATTCAGGACAGGGGGAAACTATGGCTACACCTTC
cdr3_aa: CASSLFRTGGNYGYTF
j_call: TRBJ1-2
clone_size: -
d_call: TRBD1
v_call: TRBV28

cdr3_nt: TGCGCCAGCAGCCATCTCGCGACAGGGGGCTACACTGAAGCTTTCTTT
cdr3_aa: CASSHLATGGYTEAFF
j_call: TRBJ1-1
clone_size: once
d_call: TRBD1
v_call: TRBV4-3

cdr3_nt: TGTGCCAGCAGCCCAAGGACAGGATATAATTCACCCCTCCACTTT
cdr3_aa: CASSPRTGYNSPLHF
j_call: TRBJ1-6
clone_size: -
d_call: TRBD1
v_call: TRBV5-5

cdr3_nt: TGTGCCAGCAGCGTAGTTCACTCGGGAGAGCAGTACTTC
cdr3_aa: CASSVVHSGEQYF
j_call: TRBJ2-7
clone_size: few
d_call: -
v_call: TRBV9

cdr3_nt: TGTGCCAGCAGCGCAGGGACACCAAGGGAGCAGTACTTC
cdr3_aa: CASSAGTPREQYF
j_call: TRBJ2-7
clone_size: -
d_call: -
v_call: TRBV7-9

cdr3_nt: TGTGCCGGTAGGAGTCGCAGCTCCTATAATTCACCCCTCCACTTT
cdr3_aa: CAGRSRSSYNSPLHF
j_call: TRBJ1-6
clone_size: -
d_call: -
v_call: TRBV28